Below are 17 T cell receptor beta chains sequenced from a single sample in a study of shared clonotypes between healthy human individuals (dated by TCRdb to about 2020). For the CD8 naive samples, CD45RO-negative cells were positively selected for CCR7, yielding a CD45RA+CCR7+ population from which TemRA cells were excluded. Preparation of the library involved the immunoSEQ multiplex PCR assay. Not all clones reach the TCRdb copy of this immuneACCESS table, which keeps in-frame sequences only. Checked studies attribute under half of the gap to unresolved V genes and leave the rest unexplained. The sample table contains about 2 million clones; only one count was recorded for about 95% of them. The top ten constitute more than 0.95% of the sample. The sequencing sample was made of naive CD8+ T cells sorted from blood. In light of the paper, this sample's cell subset or site label describes: CD45RA+CCR7+. The receptors were gathered from a man between 18 and 35 years old in good health.

The chain joins TRBV30 to TRBJ2-5; D not resolved. The ends were cut back, 8 bases at V and 4 bases at J, with 14 bases in the middle. There are 12 residues in the CDR3. Germline V gene data show CDR1 as GTSNPN and CDR2 as SVGIG (reference sequence). The CDR3 loop is CAGRTVGETQYF. The DNA of the CDR3 is TGTGCCGGACGGACGGTCGGAGAGACCCAGTACTTC.

The gene calls are TRBV4-3 and TRBJ2-1, with 12 bases lining up with TRBD2. Germline CDR1 and CDR2: LGHNA and YSLEER. Trimming cost V 4 bases and J 8 bases; bases outside gene matches: 6. The CDR3 contains 15 residues. The CDR3 loop reads CASSLTSGSGHEQFF. The CDR3 nucleotides are TGCGCCAGCAGCCTGACTAGCGGGAGTGGGCATGAGCAGTTCTTC.

This sequence joins TRBV5-1 and TRBJ2-2, with 11 bases identical to TRBD2. The V and J ends lost 3 bases and 5 bases, in that order; junction bases with no gene match: 6. Germline CDR1 and CDR2: SGHRS and YFSETQ. The CDR3 is made up of 16 amino acids. For the CDR3, the DNA is TGCGCCAGCAGCTCCCGACTAGCGGGGCGTACCGGGGAGCTGTTTTTT. This translates into CASSSRLAGRTGELFF.

The rearrangement joins TRBV30 to TRBJ2-3; D could derive from TRBD1 or TRBD2 (5 bases each). V was pared by 5 bases and J by 2 bases, with 11 bases between. This CDR3 region has 13 residues. Germline CDR1 and CDR2: GTSNPN and SVGIG (reference sequence). CDR3 in amino acids: CAWEGSSTDTQYF. CDR3 bases: TGTGCCTGGGAGGGGTCATCCACAGATACGCAGTATTTT. Variable domain in full (rest from reference TRBV30 and TRBJ2-3): SQTIHQWPATLVQPVGSPLSLECTVEGTSNPNLYWYRQAAGRGLQLLFYSVGIGQISSEVPQNLSASRPQDRQFILSSKKLLLSDSGFYLCAWEGSSTDTQYFGPGTRLTVL.

The rearrangement uses TRBV13 and TRBJ2-3; the D call may be TRBD1 or TRBD2 (5 bases each). Germline V gives CDR1 PRHDT, CDR2 FYEKMQ (reference sequence). Between the trimmed V and J ends, which lost 5 bases and 0 bases, there was a span of 9 bases. This CDR3 contains 14 residues. The CDR3 sequence: CASSPWGSTDTQYF. The DNA for the CDR3 is TGTGCCAGCAGCCCGTGGGGGAGCACAGATACGCAGTATTTT.

The count of this clone is one. The chain recombines TRBV7-9 with TRBJ2-7; D not certain. Trimming cost V 0 bases and J 5 bases, with 11 bases left between them. CDR3 length: 14 amino acids. Germline V CDR1 and CDR2: SEHNR, FQNEAQ (reference sequence). CDR3 in DNA: TGTGCCAGCAGCTTAGCGCTGGGATCCCACGAGCAGTACTTC. This translates into CASSLALGSHEQYF.

This chain links TRBV9 with TRBJ2-1; TRBD2 aligns across 8 bases. The CDR3 extends over 14 amino acids. CDR1 is SGDLS and CDR2 is YYNGEE in the germline V gene. After removal of 4 bases from V and 5 bases from J, the junction contained 5 bases not matched to a gene. CDR3 sequence: CASSSGLAHNEQFF. CDR3 DNA: TGTGCCAGCAGCTCCGGACTAGCTCACAATGAGCAGTTCTTC. Looking up the rest from reference TRBV9 and TRBJ2-1 gives the full variable domain: DSGVTQTPKHLITATGQRVTLRCSPRSGDLSVYWYQQSLDQGLQFLIQYYNGEERAKGNILERFSAQQFPDLHSELNLSSLELGDSALYFCASSSGLAHNEQFFGPGTRLTVL.

The J gene is TRBJ2-7, the V gene TRBV19, with 11 bases that match TRBD2. V was clipped by 3 bases and J by 6 bases; unmatched bases: 7. The CDR3 is 15 amino acids. Germline CDR1 reads LNHDA; CDR2 reads SQIVND (reference sequence). The CDR3 is CASSMRTSGPAEQYF. DNA of the CDR3: TGTGCCAGTAGTATGCGGACTAGCGGGCCTGCCGAGCAGTACTTC.

V is TRBV4-1 and J is TRBJ1-4, with D unresolved. In germline, CDR1 is MGHRA, CDR2 YSYEKL. The length of the CDR3 is 18 residues. With 1 base removed from V and 8 bases from J, the gap between germline ends came to 23 bases. CDR3: CASSQVGLGPLKDEKLFF. In DNA form, the CDR3 reads TGCGCCAGCAGCCAAGTAGGGTTAGGTCCCCTTAAAGACGAAAAACTGTTTTTT.

V usage is TRBV11-2 and J usage is TRBJ2-1, with D possibly TRBD1 on 5 matching bases. The CDR3 length is 18 residues. V shed 0 bases and J shed 7 bases, with 22 bases lying between them. Germline CDR1 is SGHAT and CDR2 is FQNNGV. The CDR3 protein is CASSLEGRGWGLLNEQFF. CDR3 sequence (DNA): TGTGCCAGCAGCTTAGAAGGTAGAGGCTGGGGCCTTTTGAATGAGCAGTTCTTC.

The rearrangement links TRBV5-1 to TRBJ2-5; no definite D call. The germline V and J ends were trimmed by 1 base and 0 bases, with 7 bases remaining between them. Germline V lookup: CDR1 SGHRS, CDR2 YFSETQ. This CDR3 is 14 amino acids long. For the CDR3, the DNA is TGCGCCAGCAGCTTGTCTTCGTACCAAGAGACCCAGTACTTC. It translates to CASSLSSYQETQYF.

The chain combines TRBV7-9 with TRBJ1-1; D remains ambiguous. Germline V lookup: CDR1 SEHNR, CDR2 FQNEAQ (reference sequence). The CDR3 runs to 13 residues. Deletions cut 5 bases from V and 4 bases from J, with 11 bases between. The CDR3: CASSQGSGTEAFF. The CDR3 DNA sequence: TGTGCCAGCAGCCAAGGATCGGGCACTGAAGCTTTCTTT.

The chain joins TRBV27 to TRBJ2-7; D gene uncertain. V was clipped by 3 bases and J by 0 bases, with 9 bases between them. This CDR3 has 14 amino acids. Germline V gives CDR1 MNHEY, CDR2 SMNVEV (reference sequence). CDR3 protein: CASSLVGFSYEQYF. The CDR3 DNA follows: TGTGCCAGCAGTTTGGTTGGTTTCTCCTACGAGCAGTACTTC.

Concerning this clone: Other DNA sequences in this sample translate to the same CDR3. The genes are TRBV13 and TRBJ2-5; D gene ambiguous. Per germline, CDR1 PRHDT and CDR2 FYEKMQ (reference sequence). The ends were cut back, 1 base at V and 5 bases at J, with 5 bases in the middle. This CDR3 comprises 12 residues. The CDR3: CASSLDGETQYF. The CDR3 nucleotides read TGTGCCAGCAGCTTAGATGGGGAGACCCAGTACTTC.

The J gene is TRBJ2-7, the V gene TRBV29-1; either TRBD1 or TRBD2 may fit D (5 bases each). V lost 0 bases and J lost 1, with 13 bases in between. Germline V gene data show CDR1 as SQVTM and CDR2 as ANQGSEA. CDR3 length equals 15 residues. CDR3 in amino acids: CSVEDRSGGSYEQYF. The CDR3 nucleotides are TGCAGCGTTGAAGATCGTTCTGGGGGATCCTACGAGCAGTACTTC.

The chain employs TRBV29-1 and TRBJ2-7; tentative D call: TRBD1 (6 bases). The CDR3 spans 13 residues. V was clipped by 7 bases and J by 0 bases, with 13 bases between them. CDR1 SQVTM and CDR2 ANQGSEA come from the germline V gene. The CDR3 sequence is CSGRDTSSYEQYF. DNA for the CDR3: TGCAGCGGACGGGACACCAGCTCCTACGAGCAGTACTTC.

On this clone itself: The sample holds other DNA sequences that translate to the same CDR3. The chain is built from TRBV11-2 and TRBJ2-1, with D perhaps TRBD1 or TRBD2 (5 bases each). In germline, CDR1 is SGHAT, CDR2 FQNNGV. V gave up 1 base and J gave up 10 bases, with 8 bases separating them. The CDR3 totals 12 residues. This CDR3 is CASSLGGTEQFF. DNA for the CDR3: TGTGCCAGCAGCTTAGGAGGGACCGAGCAGTTCTTC.